This passage covers 5 T cell receptor beta chains from one sample sequenced in a study of cytomegalovirus exposure and HLA in healthy donors. Sequencing was performed with immunoSEQ multiplex PCR; in TCRdb, only in-frame clones are kept and a portion is missing. Here the sample spans 150,000 or so clones, around nine tenths being singletons. The sequenced material came from PBMCs. The receptors shown here come from a man aged 18 to 29 in good health and CMV-seropositive.

CDR3 coding DNA: TGTGCCATCAGGACAGAGATCGGAGAGACCCAGTACTTC. It codes for CAIRTEIGETQYF. The chain is built from TRBV10-3 and TRBJ2-5; D might be TRBD1 (5 bases). The V gene lost 6 bases and the J gene lost 4 bases, with 12 bases spanning the gap. Looked up from germline, CDR1 is ENHRY and CDR2 is SYGVKD. There are 13 residues in the CDR3.

This chain uses TRBV7-2 with TRBJ2-7; D is perhaps TRBD2 (6 bases). Trimming removed 0 bases at V and 7 bases at J, with 19 bases between. The V gene's germline CDR1 is SGHTA and CDR2 FQGNSA. The CDR3 length is 16 residues. The CDR3 region is CASSLAHRDSLGEQYF. In nucleotides, the CDR3 is TGTGCCAGCAGCTTAGCGCATCGGGACTCCCTGGGGGAGCAGTACTTC.

The chain carries TRBV15 and TRBJ1-4, with D possibly matching TRBD1 (6 bases). Looked up from germline, CDR1 is LNHNV and CDR2 is YYDKDF (reference sequence). Deletions cut 0 bases from V and 4 bases from J, with 9 bases between. CDR3 length equals 15 residues. CDR3 DNA sequence: TGTGCCACCAGCAGAGATCAGGGGAGTAATGAAAAACTGTTTTTT. Protein sequence: CATSRDQGSNEKLFF.

The chain couples TRBV20-1 to TRBJ1-1, with 9 bases that match TRBD1. Germline CDR1 reads DFQATT; CDR2 reads SNEGSKA (reference sequence). The CDR3 spans 11 residues. V lost 6 bases, J lost 10 bases, and 6 bases stayed unmatched. Written as DNA, the CDR3 is TGCAGTGCACGGGACAGGGTAGTAGCTTTCTTT. It yields the protein CSARDRVVAFF.

This clone came up once. The gene calls are TRBV27 and TRBJ2-1; 7 bases agree with TRBD2. V was pared by 4 bases and J by 8 bases, with 11 bases of the junction left unmatched. The CDR3 length is 15 residues. CDR1 and CDR2 from the germline V gene are MNHEY and SMNVEV (reference sequence). The CDR3 is CASSWGDYGGYEQFF. The CDR3 DNA sequence: TGTGCCAGCAGTTGGGGGGACTATGGCGGGTATGAGCAGTTCTTC.